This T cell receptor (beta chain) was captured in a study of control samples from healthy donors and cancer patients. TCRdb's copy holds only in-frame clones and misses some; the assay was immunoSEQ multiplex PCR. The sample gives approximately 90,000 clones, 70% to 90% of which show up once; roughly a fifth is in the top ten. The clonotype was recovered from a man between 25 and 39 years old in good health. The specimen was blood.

CDR3 amino acids: CASMRGEDTEAFF. CDR3 nucleotide sequence: TGTGCCAGCATGAGGGGGGAGGACACTGAAGCTTTCTTT. The chain couples TRBV2 to TRBJ1-1, with D perhaps matching TRBD1 (6 bases). Germline assignment: CDR1 SNHLY and CDR2 FYNNEI. V lost 7 bases to trimming and J lost 3 bases, with 12 bases between them. This CDR3 has 13 amino acids. Complete variable domain (other parts from reference TRBV2 and TRBJ1-1): EPEVTQTPSHQVTQMGQEVILRCVPISNHLYFYWYRQILGQKVEFLVSFYNNEISEKSEIFDDQFSVERPDGSNFTLKIRSTKLEDSAMYFCASMRGEDTEAFFGQGTRLTVV.